The rows below give T cell receptor beta chains drawn from one sample of a study of graft-versus-host responses after intestinal transplantation. Their antigens remain unidentified. Generated by immunoSEQ multiplex PCR, the TCRdb table keeps only in-frame clones and is missing some. This sample has about 120,000 clones, with 85% to 95% found just once. The starting material was unstimulated CD8+ T cells sorted from spleen or lymph node cells, obtained before intestinal transplant. The receptor source for this set is a human donor who received an intestinal transplant. Each CDR3 is given with its conserved first and last residue. Fields, in order: V gene, clone size, J gene, D gene, CDR3 protein, CDR3 DNA. D genes are given only for firm matches. Expanded clones get a size class; other rows say once, few or many, or leave the size out.

v_call: TRBV6-5; clone_size: -; j_call: TRBJ2-2; d_call: -; cdr3_aa: CASRIITASGELFF; cdr3_nt: TGTGCCAGCAGGATCATTACGGCCAGCGGGGAGCTGTTTTTT
v_call: TRBV28; clone_size: -; j_call: TRBJ1-5; d_call: -; cdr3_aa: CASNPPQDSNQPQHF; cdr3_nt: TGTGCCAGCAACCCCCCGCAGGATAGCAATCAGCCCCAGCATTTT
v_call: TRBV5-4; clone_size: -; j_call: TRBJ2-7; d_call: TRBD2; cdr3_aa: CASSWGGSTYEQYF; cdr3_nt: TGTGCCAGCAGCTGGGGGGGGAGCACCTACGAGCAGTACTTC
v_call: TRBV7-9; clone_size: -; j_call: TRBJ1-1; d_call: -; cdr3_aa: CASSLWADTEAFF; cdr3_nt: TGTGCCAGCAGCTTATGGGCCGACACTGAAGCTTTCTTT
v_call: TRBV13; clone_size: -; j_call: TRBJ2-1; d_call: TRBD2; cdr3_aa: CASSVAGGYNEQFF; cdr3_nt: TGTGCCAGCAGCGTAGCGGGAGGTTACAATGAGCAGTTCTTC
v_call: TRBV27; clone_size: -; j_call: TRBJ1-1; d_call: -; cdr3_aa: CASSLSARGNTEAFF; cdr3_nt: TGTGCCAGCAGTTTATCTGCCAGGGGGAACACTGAAGCTTTCTTT
v_call: TRBV14; clone_size: -; j_call: TRBJ2-1; d_call: TRBD2; cdr3_aa: CASSPSSGRNEQFF; cdr3_nt: TGTGCCAGCAGCCCGTCTAGCGGGAGGAATGAGCAGTTCTTC
v_call: TRBV5-1; clone_size: -; j_call: TRBJ2-1; d_call: TRBD2; cdr3_aa: CASSPGTSGGVNEQFF; cdr3_nt: TGCGCCAGCAGCCCGGGGACTAGCGGGGGGGTCAATGAGCAGTTCTTC
v_call: TRBV7-6; clone_size: -; j_call: TRBJ2-7; d_call: TRBD1; cdr3_aa: CASSLRGTGENYEQYF; cdr3_nt: TGTGCCAGCAGCTTACGCGGGACAGGGGAGAACTACGAGCAGTACTTC
v_call: TRBV4-2; clone_size: once; j_call: TRBJ2-7; d_call: -; cdr3_aa: CASSQDGGSEQYF; cdr3_nt: TGTGCCAGCAGCCAAGACGGTGGTTCCGAGCAGTACTTC
v_call: TRBV11-1; clone_size: -; j_call: TRBJ2-7; d_call: -; cdr3_aa: CASSQVYTPYEQYF; cdr3_nt: TGTGCCAGCAGCCAGGTCTACACCCCCTACGAGCAGTACTTC
v_call: TRBV9; clone_size: once; j_call: TRBJ2-7; d_call: -; cdr3_aa: CASSVFGSSYEQYF; cdr3_nt: TGTGCCAGCAGCGTATTCGGCAGTTCCTACGAGCAGTACTTC
v_call: TRBV28; clone_size: -; j_call: TRBJ2-3; d_call: TRBD1; cdr3_aa: CASSFRGQYTDTQYF; cdr3_nt: TGTGCCAGCAGTTTTAGGGGACAGTACACAGATACGCAGTATTTT
v_call: TRBV7-6; clone_size: -; j_call: TRBJ1-2; d_call: -; cdr3_aa: CASSFWGYGYTF; cdr3_nt: TGTGCCAGCAGCTTTTGGGGCTATGGCTACACCTTC
v_call: TRBV15; clone_size: -; j_call: TRBJ2-2; d_call: TRBD1; cdr3_aa: CATSRGQGHGELFF; cdr3_nt: TGTGCCACCAGCAGAGGACAGGGGCACGGGGAGCTGTTTTTT
v_call: TRBV27; clone_size: -; j_call: TRBJ2-3; d_call: TRBD1; cdr3_aa: CASSSTPGQGRDTQYF; cdr3_nt: TGTGCCAGCAGTTCCACTCCGGGACAGGGACGTGATACGCAGTATTTT
v_call: TRBV5-6; clone_size: -; j_call: TRBJ2-5; d_call: -; cdr3_aa: CASSSGQYQETQYF; cdr3_nt: TGTGCCAGCAGCTCTGGACAGTACCAAGAGACCCAGTACTTC